The 27 T cell receptor beta chains in this list originate from one sample, sequenced in a study of cytomegalovirus exposure and HLA in healthy donors. PCR amplification relied on 60 Vbeta primers (plus 13 Jbeta primers). TCRdb's table, derived via immunoSEQ multiplex PCR, lists solely in-frame clones and lacks some. The sample has about 190,000 clones, more than 65% seen once; the top ten hold roughly 2.8%. Sequenced material: PBMCs. The source is a woman under 40 in good health and CMV-seropositive.

There are a few counts of this clone. The chain employs TRBV29-1 and TRBJ2-3; 7 bases match TRBD2. With 4 bases clipped from V and 0 bases from J, the junction kept 7 bases outside the gene matches. CDR1 is SQVTM, CDR2 ANQGSEA, per germline. The length of the CDR3 is 15 residues. The CDR3: CSVAPGTMSTDTQYF. CDR3 DNA sequence: TGCAGCGTTGCCCCCGGGACTATGAGCACAGATACGCAGTATTTT.

The chain employs TRBV1 and TRBJ2-2; the DNA was not compared with TRBD2, the D call given in the table. TRBV1 is assigned pseudogene status. This CDR3 comprises 17 residues. The CDR3 sequence is CTSSPRGLAGVPGELFF. The CDR3, as DNA: TGCACCAGCAGCCCCCGGGGACTAGCGGGAGTTCCCGGGGAGCTGTTTTTT.

This chain connects TRBV19 to TRBJ2-3, with D unresolved. The CDR3 has 16 residues. Looked up from germline, CDR1 is LNHDA and CDR2 is SQIVND (reference sequence). The V gene lost 1 base and the J gene lost 1 base, with 12 bases spanning the gap. CDR3 DNA: TGTGCCAGTAGTATAGGGGCCAGTCCGGGCACAGATACGCAGTATTTT. Translating gives CASSIGASPGTDTQYF.

This clone was picked up a small number of times. The chain employs TRBV29-1 and TRBJ2-5; D may be TRBD2 (6 bases). The CDR3 contains 12 residues. CDR1 and CDR2 (germline): SQVTM, ANQGSEA. The V end was cut by 6 bases, the J end by 4 bases, with 12 bases between. The CDR3 DNA reads as TGCAGCGTGTGGCTAGCGACAGAGACCCAGTACTTC. Its protein is CSVWLATETQYF.

The V call is TRBV4-1, the J call TRBJ1-6, with TRBD1 identical over 10 bases. CDR3 length: 16 residues. The ends lost 3 bases at V and 9 bases at J; junction bases unmatched: 8. Germline V lookup: CDR1 MGHRA, CDR2 YSYEKL. CDR3 amino acids: CASSHSRTGGTSPLHF. The CDR3 nucleotides read TGCGCCAGCAGCCATTCCCGGACAGGGGGAACTTCACCCCTCCACTTT.

J is TRBJ1-2 and V is TRBV7-2; D is perhaps TRBD1 (6 bases). Between the trimmed V and J ends, which lost 0 bases and 8 bases, there was a span of 10 bases. Germline CDR1 reads SGHTA; CDR2 reads FQGNSA. The CDR3 loop spans 13 amino acids. This chain's CDR3 is CASSLAGAGGYTF. The DNA for the CDR3 is TGTGCCAGCAGCTTAGCGGGGGCCGGGGGCTACACCTTC.

V and J are TRBV28 and TRBJ1-1; 11 bases fit TRBD1. The CDR3 has 14 residues. CDR1 and CDR2 from the germline V gene are MDHEN and SYDVKM. The J segment lost 7 bases and the V segment lost 2 bases, leaving 3 bases of the junction unmatched. CDR3 bases: TGTGCCAGCAGTTTAGGGACAGGGGGTAATGAAGCTTTCTTT. It translates to CASSLGTGGNEAFF.

The sample holds a few counts of this clone. The chain carries TRBV28 and TRBJ2-1; the match to TRBD2 covers 11 bases. Germline V gene data show CDR1 as MDHEN and CDR2 as SYDVKM. Unmatched junction bases numbered 6, after V lost 2 bases and J lost 9 bases. The CDR3 has 15 residues. CDR3 sequence reads: CASSLRLAGIGEQFF. CDR3 in DNA: TGTGCCAGCAGTTTACGACTAGCGGGAATCGGTGAGCAGTTCTTC.

This clone was observed a handful of times. The chain links TRBV10-3 to TRBJ1-2; 8 bases are shared with TRBD1. The germline CDR1 and CDR2 sequences are ENHRY and SYGVKD. The CDR3 spans 16 residues. After removal of 10 bases from V and 3 bases from J, the junction contained 16 bases not matched to a gene. For the CDR3, the DNA is TGTGCCACTGGGACAGGCTGGTGGGACGGTGACTATGGCTACACCTTC. As protein: CATGTGWWDGDYGYTF.

The chain has TRBV5-1 and TRBJ2-5; the match to TRBD2 covers 9 bases. From germline, CDR1 is SGHRS and CDR2 YFSETQ. This CDR3 has 16 residues. Trimming took 0 bases from V and 4 from J; bases not matched to a gene: 7. The CDR3 DNA follows: TGCGCCAGCAGCTTGGCCGGCGGGGGGGCACGAGAGACCCAGTACTTC. This translates into CASSLAGGGARETQYF. The variable domain in full, with the rest retrieved from reference TRBV5-1 and TRBJ2-5, is KAGVTQTPRYLIKTRGQQVTLSCSPISGHRSVSWYQQTPGQGLQFLFEYFSETQRNKGNFPGRFSGRQFSNSRSEMNVSTLELGDSALYLCASSLAGGGARETQYFGPGTRLLVL.

This chain joins TRBV5-1 and TRBJ2-3, with D hard to call. The germline V and J ends were trimmed by 4 bases and 0 bases, with 12 bases remaining between them. This CDR3 comprises 15 residues. Germline loops: CDR1 SGHRS, CDR2 YFSETQ. CDR3 sequence: CASSPLGLSTDTQYF. In nucleotides, the CDR3 is TGCGCCAGCAGCCCACTCGGGTTGAGCACAGATACGCAGTATTTT.

The rearrangement uses TRBV11-2 and TRBJ2-3; 7 positions match TRBD2. Germline assignment: CDR1 SGHAT and CDR2 FQNNGV. The CDR3 spans 15 residues. V shed 2 bases, J shed 5 bases, and the junction held 7 bases outside the gene matches. CDR3 nucleotide sequence: TGTGCCAGCAGCTTACCCTTGGGCGGGAGAGATACGCAGTATTTT. It specifies CASSLPLGGRDTQYF.

The V gene is TRBV5-6, the J gene TRBJ2-1; perhaps TRBD2 as D (6 bases). The germline V and J ends were trimmed by 5 bases and 0 bases, with 12 bases remaining between them. This CDR3 comprises 15 residues. Germline V gene data show CDR1 as SGHDT and CDR2 as YYEEEE. Written as DNA, the CDR3 is TGTGCCAGCAGACTTAGCGGAAGCTCCTACAATGAGCAGTTCTTC. Its translation: CASRLSGSSYNEQFF.

This chain connects TRBV6-5 to TRBJ2-3; 7 positions match TRBD1. The CDR3 loop spans 14 amino acids. Trimming cost V 5 bases and J 2 bases; bases outside gene matches: 4. CDR1 is MNHEY and CDR2 is SVGAGI in the germline V gene. CDR3 loop: CASSPGTATDTQYF. CDR3 bases: TGTGCCAGCAGTCCAGGGACAGCCACAGATACGCAGTATTTT.

The genes are TRBV14 and TRBJ2-2; D is perhaps TRBD2 (5 bases). V lost 1 base, J lost 6 bases, and 12 bases lay in between. The CDR3 spans 15 residues. Germline CDR1 and CDR2: SGHDN and FVKESK. The CDR3: CASSQVDKAAGELFF. CDR3 DNA sequence: TGTGCCAGCAGCCAAGTAGATAAAGCGGCCGGGGAGCTGTTTTTT.

The chain is built from TRBV7-9 and TRBJ2-1; D might be TRBD2 (5 bases). This CDR3 has 13 amino acids. With 1 base removed from V and 9 bases from J, the gap between germline ends came to 10 bases. The V gene's germline CDR1 is SEHNR and CDR2 FQNEAQ (reference sequence). The CDR3 protein is CASSLEPGGEQFF. The CDR3 nucleotides are TGTGCCAGCAGCTTAGAGCCCGGAGGTGAGCAGTTCTTC.

V is TRBV27 and J is TRBJ2-2, with 11 bases fitting TRBD1. The V gene end was trimmed by 6 bases and the J gene end by 7 bases; junction bases not matched to a gene: 7. CDR3 length: 15 residues. The germline CDR1 and CDR2 sequences are MNHEY and SMNVEV (reference sequence). The CDR3 loop is CASRRTGGGDGELFF. For the CDR3, the DNA is TGTGCCAGCAGGAGGACAGGGGGCGGGGACGGGGAGCTGTTTTTT.

V usage is TRBV12-5 and J usage is TRBJ2-5; the D gene is possibly TRBD2 (5 bases). The last part of the DNA fits TRBJ2-7 better; the J call may be wrong. The CDR3 contains 12 residues. The germline CDR1 and CDR2 sequences are LGHNT and FRNRAP. CDR3 in DNA: TGTGCTAGTGGTTCCGGGGTCCACGAGCAGTACTTC. Translating it yields CASGSGVHEQYF.

The V and J genes are TRBV5-6 and TRBJ2-1, with 13 bases fitting TRBD2. The V and J ends lost 5 bases and 7 bases, in that order; junction bases with no gene match: 3. Germline V CDR1 and CDR2: SGHDT, YYEEEE. The CDR3 extends over 14 amino acids. CDR3 protein: CASRTSGRPNEQFF. DNA for the CDR3: TGTGCCAGCAGGACTAGCGGGAGGCCAAATGAGCAGTTCTTC. Complete variable domain (other parts from reference TRBV5-6 and TRBJ2-1): DAGVTQSPTHLIKTRGQQVTLRCSPKSGHDTVSWYQQALGQGPQFIFQYYEEEERQRGNFPDRFSGHQFPNYSSELNVNALLLGDSALYLCASRTSGRPNEQFFGPGTRLTVL.

The chain carries TRBV5-5 and TRBJ1-1; D uncertain. Trimming stripped 1 base from V and 5 bases from J, with 9 bases between. This CDR3 spans 13 amino acids. Germline V gene data show CDR1 as SGHKS and CDR2 as YYEKEE (reference sequence). DNA for the CDR3: TGTGCCAGCAGCTTGAACGACTGGACTGAAGCTTTCTTT. Translating it yields CASSLNDWTEAFF.

The rearrangement joins TRBV5-1 to TRBJ2-7; weak D call: TRBD1 (5 bases). CDR3 length: 14 residues. Germline V gene sequence: CDR1 SGHRS, CDR2 YFSETQ. Trimming stripped 1 base from V and 3 bases from J, with 11 bases between. DNA of the CDR3: TGCGCCAGCAGCTTGCGGGCAGGGAACTACGAGCAGTACTTC. It codes for CASSLRAGNYEQYF.

V gene TRBV28 combines with J gene TRBJ2-7; 8 bases agree with TRBD1. This CDR3 comprises 16 residues. With 8 bases clipped from V and 3 bases from J, the junction kept 15 bases outside the gene matches. The germline V gene encodes CDR1 MDHEN and CDR2 SYDVKM. As DNA, the CDR3 is TGTGCCAGCGGCCCCCGACAGGGGTCCTCACACTACGAGCAGTACTTC. Protein: CASGPRQGSSHYEQYF.

V is TRBV27 and J is TRBJ2-7, with D perhaps TRBD2 (6 bases). This CDR3 comprises 12 residues. V lost 3 bases and J 7 bases, leaving 10 bases between the germline ends. CDR1 and CDR2 (germline): MNHEY, SMNVEV (reference sequence). CDR3 residues: CASSFAGREQYF. The CDR3 bases are TGTGCCAGCAGTTTTGCGGGGAGAGAGCAGTACTTC.

This clone appeared once. The V call is TRBV27, the J call TRBJ2-7, with 14 nucleotides matching TRBD2. V trimming: 5 bases; J trimming: 12 bases; junction bases outside the gene matches: 12. Germline CDR1 MNHEY, CDR2 SMNVEV (reference sequence). The CDR3 consists of 15 residues. The CDR3 DNA is TGTGCCAGCAGTACCCGGGGACTAGCGGGAGAGGGGTTGTACTTC. Its protein is CASSTRGLAGEGLYF.

The V and J genes are TRBV5-4 and TRBJ1-2; 7 bases fit TRBD1. The CDR3 consists of 15 residues. After removal of 4 bases from V and 6 bases from J, the junction contained 12 bases not matched to a gene. Germline values: CDR1 SGHNT, CDR2 YYREEE (reference sequence). CDR3 sequence: CASSPTRGGGDGYTF. In nucleotides, the CDR3 is TGTGCCAGCAGCCCCACGAGAGGGGGCGGGGATGGCTACACCTTC.

The chain joins TRBV29-1 to TRBJ1-1; no clear D. Germline V CDR1 and CDR2: SQVTM, ANQGSEA. CDR3 length equals 14 residues. Trimming took 0 bases from V and 4 from J, leaving 12 bases between them. The CDR3 DNA is TGCAGCGTTGAAGAGGCCCGGCGGGGCACTGAAGCTTTCTTT. Its translation: CSVEEARRGTEAFF. The entire variable domain, with the rest obtained from reference TRBV29-1 and TRBJ1-1, is as follows: SAVISQKPSRDICQRGTSLTIQCQVDSQVTMMFWYRQQPGQSLTLIATANQGSEATYESGFVIDKFPISRPNLTFSTLTVSNMSPEDSSIYLCSVEEARRGTEAFFGQGTRLTVV.

The genes are TRBV10-3 and TRBJ1-1; 11 nucleotides line up with TRBD1. CDR1 and CDR2 from the germline V gene are ENHRY and SYGVKD. Trimming cost V 2 bases and J 5 bases; bases outside gene matches: 4. The CDR3 sequence is 15 residues long. The CDR3 spells CAISEGGQGGTEAFF. CDR3 nucleotide sequence: TGTGCCATCAGTGAGGGGGGACAGGGGGGGACTGAAGCTTTCTTT.